This T cell receptor beta chain was observed in a study of T cells after yellow fever vaccination (dated by TCRdb to 2018 to 2020). Study-wide context: Libraries from fractions with low cell numbers were prepared with the SMART-Seq v4 Ultra Low Input RNA kit. Two healthy male donors, one aged 18 to 30 and one aged 30 to 40 years, made up the cohort. Blood was drawn at multiple timepoints before and after primary and secondary immunization, with bulk PBMC replicates and cell subsets isolated. To track T-cell clones before and after primary and booster YFV17D yellow fever vaccination, bulk TCR alpha and beta repertoires were sequenced longitudinally.

Overall results and qualifications from the work: Computational filtering was required because FACS-sorted repertoires could contain abundant contaminating clonotypes from the bulk population. A small share of clonotypes was detected in both CD4 and CD8 compartments, with the overlap likely arising from convergent recombination. Compared with the primary T-cell response, the secondary T-cell response was faster but weaker, reaching its peak on day 5 rather than on day 15. After the booster, most clones that had expanded after primary vaccination were detected again (about 95% of CD4 and about 88% of CD8), suggesting broad maintenance of memory. The study included only two donors, which limits how far the findings can be generalized.

The CDR3 has 17 amino acids, counting the end cysteine and phenylalanine. CDR3 DNA only is kept here, 51 bases in frame from base 1. CDR1 and CDR2, looked up from the germline V gene, are MGHDK and SYGVNS. Turning to this clonotype: Its antigen is currently not known. This clone may be a read error of a much larger clone one base away.

The label giving this sample's treatment or condition can be read as: live attenuated yellow fever vaccine strain. PBMCs were isolated from peripheral blood using a standard Ficoll-Paque protocol. Dynabeads CD4 and CD8 positive selection kits were used to isolate the CD4 and CD8 T-cell fractions. TriZol was used to extract RNA from bulk PBMCs, from CD4 and CD8 fractions, and from dextramer-positive and dextramer-negative fractions. TCR cDNA was synthesized by 5'RACE template switching, which introduced a universal primer site and unique molecular identifiers. Priming of cDNA synthesis was performed from both the TCR alpha and TCR beta constant segments. Library amplification involved two PCR steps, and the second step added sample barcodes and sequencing adapters. Sequencing of libraries was performed on Illumina HiSeq 2500 (2x100 bp) or NovaSeq (2x150 bp). Regarding the original processing steps: Reads were demultiplexed and collapsed into UMI consensus sequences with MIGEC, and V(D)J alignment was performed with MiXCR. Vaccine-responding clonotypes were identified with edgeR using replicate PBMC samples, with FDR below 0.01 and a log2 fold change above 5 up to day 15 being required. CD4 or CD8 identity was assigned to each bulk clonotype according to whether the clonotype was present at higher abundance in the sequenced CD4 repertoire or the sequenced CD8 repertoire. TCRdb passed the public sequencing reads through fastp at Q25 and MiXCR, retaining productive beta sequences. Every CDR3 protein is listed once, alongside the most common genes and DNA of its rows. What appears here as the V and J calls and clone size reflects TCRdb's work, not the paper's. The table for this sample lists around 63,000 distinct CDR3 sequences; 6.5% to 9% of them were counted only once. 35% to 45% of the sample is taken by the ten largest.

The input for sequencing was CD8+ T cells sorted from PBMCs, taken 15 days after the yellow fever booster vaccination. The rearrangement combines TRBV25-1 with TRBJ2-1, with a weak D call of TRBD1 (6 bases match). This receptor was obtained from a man between 25 and 39 years old who received the YFV17D yellow fever vaccine. The CDR3 reads CANSEFQTVTKEGGQFF. The nucleotides are TGTGCCAACAGTGAATTCCAAACGGTAACAAAGGAAGGGGGGCAGTTCTTC.